These 3 T cell receptor beta chains were all obtained from the same sample, sequenced in a study of T cells in Graves' hyperthyroidism and ophthalmopathy. TCR beta CDR3 regions were amplified from RNA transcripts. The primer set for the first-round RT-PCR of the TCR CDR3 was HTBI. A single record per CDR3 protein comes from TCRdb applying MiXCR to the multiplex PCR reads. The sample lists about 600,000 distinct CDR3 sequences; 13% to 15% were seen once. The sample consisted of blood. Every receptor here comes from a woman aged 50 to 60 with Graves' ophthalmopathy.

This clonotype was counted many times. J is TRBJ2-7 and V is TRBV2; D may be TRBD2 (5 bases). Per the germline V gene, CDR1 is SNHLY and CDR2 is FYNNEI. The CDR3 covers 15 residues. The V end was cut by 1 base, the J end by 3 bases, with 13 bases between. The DNA for the CDR3 is TGTGCCAGCAGTGAAGGTCCCCCGGGGATCTACGAGCAGTACTTC. It translates to CASSEGPPGIYEQYF.

The CDR3 nucleotides are TGTGCCAGCAGCCAAGCATCCGGGACAGCTTACGAGCAGTACTTC. Its translation: CASSQASGTAYEQYF. The gene calls are TRBV4-2 and TRBJ2-7; 7 bases are a match to TRBD1. Germline assignment: CDR1 LGHNA and CDR2 YNFKEQ. There are 15 residues in the CDR3. J lost 4 bases, V lost 1 base, and 7 bases had no gene match.

In the case of this clonotype: A much larger clone differs by one base, so this may be a read error. This chain links TRBV7-2 with TRBJ2-1, with D uncertain. Deletions cut 0 bases from V and 8 bases from J, with 8 bases between. The V gene's germline CDR1 is SGHTA and CDR2 FQGNSA. CDR3 length: 13 residues. The CDR3 reads CASSLAGVHEQFF. The CDR3, as DNA: TGTGCCAGCAGCTTAGCTGGGGTCCATGAGCAGTTCTTC.